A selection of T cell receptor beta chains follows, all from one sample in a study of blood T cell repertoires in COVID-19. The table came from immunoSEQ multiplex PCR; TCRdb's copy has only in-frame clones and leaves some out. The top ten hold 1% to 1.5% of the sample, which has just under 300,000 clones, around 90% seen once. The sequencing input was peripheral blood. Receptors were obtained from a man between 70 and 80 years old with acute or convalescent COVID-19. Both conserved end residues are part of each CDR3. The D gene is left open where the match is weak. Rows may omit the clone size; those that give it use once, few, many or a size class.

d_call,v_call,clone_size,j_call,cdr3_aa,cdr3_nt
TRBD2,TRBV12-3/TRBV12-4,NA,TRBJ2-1,CASRTGTRRGQFF,TGTGCCAGCAGGACCGGGACTAGACGTGGGCAGTTCTTC
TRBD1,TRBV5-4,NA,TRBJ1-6,CASRPGQQNSPLHF,TGTGCCAGCAGACCGGGACAGCAAAATTCACCCCTCCACTTT
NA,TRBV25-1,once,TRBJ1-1,CASSYPGSNTEAFF,TGTGCCAGCAGTTATCCAGGCTCTAACACTGAAGCTTTCTTT
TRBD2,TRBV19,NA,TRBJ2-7,CASSIEAGGGQYF,TGTGCCAGTAGTATTGAAGCGGGGGGAGGTCAGTACTTC
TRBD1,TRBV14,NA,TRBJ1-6,CASSSSGTGTSPLHF,TGTGCCAGCAGCAGCTCCGGGACAGGGACTTCACCCCTCCACTTT
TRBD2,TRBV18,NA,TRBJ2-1,CASSPLIAGMNEQFF,TGTGCCAGCTCACCACTGATAGCGGGAATGAATGAGCAGTTCTTC
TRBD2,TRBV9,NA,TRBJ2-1,CASSNTVGGAYNEQFF,TGTGCCAGCAGCAATACAGTCGGGGGGGCCTACAATGAGCAGTTCTTC
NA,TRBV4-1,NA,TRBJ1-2,CASSQGPGSYYGYTF,TGCGCCAGCAGCCAAGGGCCAGGCTCCTACTATGGCTACACCTTC
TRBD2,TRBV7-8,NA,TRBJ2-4,CASSLVPMTSALGAKNIQYF,TGTGCCAGCAGCTTAGTCCCCATGACTAGCGCCCTTGGAGCCAAAAACATTCAGTACTTC
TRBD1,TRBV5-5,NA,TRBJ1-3,CASSWTGGSSGNTIYF,TGTGCCAGCAGCTGGACAGGGGGCTCCTCTGGAAACACCATATATTTT
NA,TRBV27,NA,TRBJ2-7,CASRPTYSGRPYEQYF,TGTGCCAGCAGGCCAACCTATAGCGGACGTCCCTACGAGCAGTACTTC
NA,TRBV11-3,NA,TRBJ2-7,CASSLGGSRGAEQYF,TGTGCCAGCAGCTTAGGAGGGTCTCGAGGAGCCGAGCAGTACTTC
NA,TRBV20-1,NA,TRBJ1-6,CSASELSNSPLHF,TGCAGTGCTAGTGAGTTAAGCAATTCACCCCTCCACTTT
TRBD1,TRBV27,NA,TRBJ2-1,CASSFYISPGQGAYNEQFF,TGTGCCAGCAGTTTCTATATATCCCCAGGACAGGGGGCTTACAATGAGCAGTTCTTC
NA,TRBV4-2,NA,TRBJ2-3,CASSQDLAVSTDTQYF,TGTGCCAGCAGCCAAGATCTGGCAGTGAGCACAGATACGCAGTATTTT
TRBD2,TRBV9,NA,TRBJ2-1,CASSPTSGSYNEQFF,TGTGCCAGCAGCCCGACTAGCGGGTCCTACAATGAGCAGTTCTTC
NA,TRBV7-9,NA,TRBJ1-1,CASSPVGWEAFF,TGTGCCAGCAGCCCCGTCGGGTGGGAGGCTTTCTTT
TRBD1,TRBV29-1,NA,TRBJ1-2,CSGRTGAFGYTF,TGCAGCGGCCGGACAGGGGCCTTTGGCTACACCTTC
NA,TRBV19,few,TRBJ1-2,CASSIGADGYGYTF,TGTGCCAGTAGTATAGGGGCAGATGGCTATGGCTACACCTTC
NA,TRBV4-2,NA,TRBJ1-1,CASSQVAGQGNTEAFF,TGTGCCAGCAGCCAAGTTGCAGGTCAGGGCAACACTGAAGCTTTCTTT
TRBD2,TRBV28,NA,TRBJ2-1,CASSSAASGSNEQFF,TGTGCCAGCAGCTCAGCGGCTAGCGGGAGCAATGAGCAGTTCTTC
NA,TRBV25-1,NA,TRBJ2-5,CASSEFGGGGQETQYF,TGTGCCAGCAGTGAATTTGGCGGGGGCGGTCAAGAGACCCAGTACTTC
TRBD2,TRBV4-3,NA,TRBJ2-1,CASSQDRKRGGNEQFF,TGCGCCAGCAGCCAAGATCGTAAGCGGGGGGGAAATGAGCAGTTCTTC
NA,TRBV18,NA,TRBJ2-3,CASSPQGGADTQYF,TGTGCCAGCTCACCACAGGGGGGGGCAGATACGCAGTATTTT
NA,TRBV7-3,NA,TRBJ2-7,CASSLTNSYEQYF,TGTGCCAGCAGCTTAACTAATTCCTACGAGCAGTACTTC
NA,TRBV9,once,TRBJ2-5,CASSPGTPQETQYF,TGTGCCAGCAGCCCGGGGACACCCCAAGAGACCCAGTACTTC
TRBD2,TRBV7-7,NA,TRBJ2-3,CASSLGRGGDTQYF,TGTGCCAGCAGTTTAGGGCGGGGAGGGGATACGCAGTATTTT
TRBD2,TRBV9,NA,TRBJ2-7,CASSVFASGYEQYF,TGTGCCAGCAGCGTATTCGCTAGCGGCTACGAGCAGTACTTC
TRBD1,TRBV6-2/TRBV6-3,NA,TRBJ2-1,CASSYLSGQMSSYNEQFF,TGTGCCAGCAGTTATCTCTCGGGACAGATGAGCTCCTACAATGAGCAGTTCTTC